A selection of T cell receptor beta chains follows, all from one sample in a study of beta chain features in type 1 diabetes. The repertoire was sequenced with immunoSEQ multiplex PCR; TCRdb's copy has only in-frame clones and lacks some. The table lists a few hundred thousand clones, about a fifth of them singletons. The specimen sequenced was naive CD4+ T cells from blood. The receptor source for this set is a woman between 35 and 50 years old with type 1 diabetes. Both conserved end residues are trimmed from each CDR3.

cdr3_length: 15
j_call: TRBJ1-2
v_call: TRBV29-1
cdr3_aa: SVAGTDEFLANYGYT

cdr3_length: 14
j_call: TRBJ2-2
v_call: TRBV5-4
cdr3_aa: ASSLPPDMGTGELF

cdr3_length: 15
j_call: TRBJ2-3
v_call: TRBV28
cdr3_aa: ASSRPGLAGAVDTQY

cdr3_length: 11
j_call: TRBJ1-5
v_call: TRBV11-2
cdr3_aa: ASSPGSHQPQH

cdr3_length: 13
j_call: TRBJ2-1
v_call: TRBV29-1
cdr3_aa: SVVGLAALYNEQF

cdr3_length: 12
j_call: TRBJ2-7
v_call: TRBV6-5
cdr3_aa: ASSYSTGKAEQY

cdr3_length: 13
j_call: TRBJ2-2
v_call: TRBV7-3
cdr3_aa: ASSSGSGGSEKLF

cdr3_length: 11
j_call: TRBJ1-1
v_call: TRBV7-3
cdr3_aa: ASSLTTATEAF

cdr3_length: 12
j_call: TRBJ2-1
v_call: TRBV28
cdr3_aa: ASVLGGANDEQF

cdr3_length: 10
j_call: TRBJ2-1
v_call: TRBV28
cdr3_aa: ASSPAGNEQF

cdr3_length: 14
j_call: TRBJ2-1
v_call: TRBV11-2
cdr3_aa: ASSLVLAGGPSEQF

cdr3_length: 13
j_call: TRBJ2-5
v_call: TRBV13
cdr3_aa: ASSLVGTPGAAQY

cdr3_length: 12
j_call: TRBJ1-2
v_call: TRBV7-9
cdr3_aa: ASSRLTGDYGYT

cdr3_length: 8
j_call: TRBJ2-1
v_call: TRBV28
cdr3_aa: ASSFDEQF

cdr3_length: 11
j_call: TRBJ2-7
v_call: TRBV5-1
cdr3_aa: ASSSPGTSEQY

cdr3_length: 12
j_call: TRBJ2-2
v_call: TRBV7-2
cdr3_aa: ASSQGQIPGELF

cdr3_length: 15
j_call: TRBJ2-5
v_call: TRBV25-1
cdr3_aa: ASRKARGGTIQETQY

cdr3_length: 9
j_call: TRBJ2-5
v_call: TRBV7-9
cdr3_aa: ASSGKETQY

cdr3_length: 14
j_call: TRBJ2-1
v_call: TRBV19
cdr3_aa: ASSLTSGISYNEQF

cdr3_length: 12
j_call: TRBJ2-5
v_call: TRBV6-5
cdr3_aa: ASSETGGVETQY

cdr3_length: 16
j_call: TRBJ2-6
v_call: TRBV2
cdr3_aa: APGRYGQGPSGANVLT

cdr3_length: 14
j_call: TRBJ2-4
v_call: TRBV30
cdr3_aa: AWTPRLSGNQNIQY

cdr3_length: 14
j_call: TRBJ2-2
v_call: TRBV7-3
cdr3_aa: ASSLNAGGPTGELF

cdr3_length: 12
j_call: TRBJ1-1
v_call: TRBV4-1
cdr3_aa: ASRPPGQNTEAF

cdr3_length: 12
j_call: TRBJ2-7
v_call: TRBV6-5
cdr3_aa: ASRARQFSYEQY

cdr3_length: 12
j_call: TRBJ2-2
v_call: TRBV2
cdr3_aa: ASTLWRNTGELF

cdr3_length: 13
j_call: TRBJ2-7
v_call: TRBV5-1
cdr3_aa: ASSLGARRNYEQY

cdr3_length: 13
j_call: TRBJ2-7
v_call: TRBV5-1
cdr3_aa: ASSEGLPSSYEQY

cdr3_length: 15
j_call: TRBJ1-6
v_call: TRBV18
cdr3_aa: ASSPDSTKTTNSPLH

cdr3_length: 15
j_call: TRBJ2-3
v_call: TRBV7-2
cdr3_aa: ASCRLAGGVGTDTQY

cdr3_length: 13
j_call: TRBJ2-1
v_call: TRBV5-1
cdr3_aa: ASSSGTTLRHEQF

cdr3_length: 11
j_call: TRBJ2-5
v_call: TRBV14
cdr3_aa: ASSPGPLGTQY

cdr3_length: 14
j_call: TRBJ2-1
v_call: TRBV28
cdr3_aa: ASSLNLAGAYNEQF

cdr3_length: 11
j_call: TRBJ1-1
v_call: TRBV2
cdr3_aa: ASIKDRNTEAF

cdr3_length: 9
j_call: TRBJ2-6
v_call: TRBV6-6
cdr3_aa: ASSGANVLT

cdr3_length: 9
j_call: TRBJ2-5
v_call: TRBV7-8
cdr3_aa: ASSLEGAQY

cdr3_length: 11
j_call: TRBJ1-4
v_call: TRBV6-6
cdr3_aa: ASSYPEGEKLF

cdr3_length: 12
j_call: TRBJ1-3
v_call: TRBV7-9
cdr3_aa: ASSLDRTGNTIY

cdr3_length: 8
j_call: TRBJ2-7
v_call: TRBV21-1
cdr3_aa: GKTSYEQY

cdr3_length: 16
j_call: TRBJ1-2
v_call: TRBV4-1
cdr3_aa: ASSQDLGAGRGTRGYT

cdr3_length: 17
j_call: TRBJ2-6
v_call: TRBV9
cdr3_aa: ASSRALGAEYSGANVLT

cdr3_length: 13
j_call: TRBJ2-3
v_call: TRBV9
cdr3_aa: ASSVTSGGTDTQY

cdr3_length: 12
j_call: TRBJ2-2
v_call: TRBV10-3
cdr3_aa: AISSGLPTGELF

cdr3_length: 12
j_call: TRBJ1-1
v_call: TRBV5-1
cdr3_aa: ASSSQGENTEAF

cdr3_length: 13
j_call: TRBJ1-1
v_call: TRBV25-1
cdr3_aa: ASSESGTPNTEAF

cdr3_length: 13
j_call: TRBJ2-7
v_call: TRBV29-1
cdr3_aa: SVGQREALAWEQY